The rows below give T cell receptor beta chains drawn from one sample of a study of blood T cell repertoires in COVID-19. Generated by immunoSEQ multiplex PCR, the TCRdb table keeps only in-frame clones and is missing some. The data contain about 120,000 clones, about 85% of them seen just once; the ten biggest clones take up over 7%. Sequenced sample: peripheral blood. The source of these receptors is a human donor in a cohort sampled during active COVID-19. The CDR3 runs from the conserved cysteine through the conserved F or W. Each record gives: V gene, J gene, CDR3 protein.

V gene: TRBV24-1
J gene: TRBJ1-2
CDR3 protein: CADKGQGAGGYTF

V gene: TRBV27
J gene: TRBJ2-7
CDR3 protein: CASSLLDSLSYEQYF

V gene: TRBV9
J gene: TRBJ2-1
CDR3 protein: CASSAVLQFNEQFF

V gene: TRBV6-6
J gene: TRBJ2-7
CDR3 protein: CASSRQGTSSYEQYF

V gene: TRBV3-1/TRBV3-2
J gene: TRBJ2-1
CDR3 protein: CASSPFGTGQVEQFF

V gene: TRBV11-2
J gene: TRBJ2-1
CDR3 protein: CASSLGGLPNNEQFF

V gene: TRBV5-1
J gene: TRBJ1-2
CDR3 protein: CASNPGQYDYGYTF

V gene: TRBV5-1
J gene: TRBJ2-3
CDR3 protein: CASSIEQGRDTQYF

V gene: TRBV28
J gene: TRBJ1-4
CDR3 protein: CASSLRGRPEKLFF

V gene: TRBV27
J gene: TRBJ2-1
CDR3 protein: CASSFRTGGATLGEQFF

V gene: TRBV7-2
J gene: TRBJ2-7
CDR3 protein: CASSRRGQGRGYEQYF

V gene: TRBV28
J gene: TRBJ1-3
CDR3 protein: CASSPGRGQGFGNTIYF

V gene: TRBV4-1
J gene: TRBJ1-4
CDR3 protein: CASSQGQGAVATNEKLFF

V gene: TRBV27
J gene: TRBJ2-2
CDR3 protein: CASSLRGLHITGELFF

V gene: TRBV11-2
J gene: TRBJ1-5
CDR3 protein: CASSLDWRDSNQPQHF

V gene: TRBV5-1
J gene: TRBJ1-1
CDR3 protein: CASSLDRRPGTEAFF

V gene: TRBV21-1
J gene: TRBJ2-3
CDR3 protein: CASSASRKGVGSTDTQYF

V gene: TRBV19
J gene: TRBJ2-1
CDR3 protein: CASTSQGGMSNEQFF

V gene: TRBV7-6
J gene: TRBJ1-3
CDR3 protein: CASSLVGSSGNTIYF

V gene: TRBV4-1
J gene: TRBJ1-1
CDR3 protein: CASNNPGGTYEAFF

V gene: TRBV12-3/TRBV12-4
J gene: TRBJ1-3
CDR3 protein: CASSLNQGNTIYF

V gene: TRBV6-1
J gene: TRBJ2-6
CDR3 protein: CASSVKGTPLSGANVLTF

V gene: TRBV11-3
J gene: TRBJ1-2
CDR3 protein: CASSQETNYGYTF

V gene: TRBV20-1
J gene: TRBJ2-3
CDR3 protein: CSASTLQGPTDTQYF

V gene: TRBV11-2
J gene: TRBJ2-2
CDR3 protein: CASSPRTGGATGELFF

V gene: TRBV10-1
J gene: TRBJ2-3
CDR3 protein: CASKAGTSTDTQYF

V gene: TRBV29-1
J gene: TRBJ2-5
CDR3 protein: CSVGTSGGTQETQYF

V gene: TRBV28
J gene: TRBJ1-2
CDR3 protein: CASSLRLPLPGGYTF

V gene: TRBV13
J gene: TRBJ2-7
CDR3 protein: CASSVKGHLSYEQYF

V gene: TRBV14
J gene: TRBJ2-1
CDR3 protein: CASSPYPTSAAYNEQFF

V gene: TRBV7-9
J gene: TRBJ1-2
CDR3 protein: CASSSAANSNYGYTF

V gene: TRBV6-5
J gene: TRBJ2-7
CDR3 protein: CATQSSYEQYF

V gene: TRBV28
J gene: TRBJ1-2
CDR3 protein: CASSTPPNELYGYTF

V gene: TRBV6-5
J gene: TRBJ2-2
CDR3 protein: CATEGAFNTGELFF

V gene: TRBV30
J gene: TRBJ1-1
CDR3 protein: CAWSPGGKAFF

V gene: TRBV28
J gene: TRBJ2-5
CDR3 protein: CASSTGTIQETQYF

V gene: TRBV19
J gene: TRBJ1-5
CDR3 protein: CASSSLGDGNQPQHF

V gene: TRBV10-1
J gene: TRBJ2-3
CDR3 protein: CASSSDDNTQYF

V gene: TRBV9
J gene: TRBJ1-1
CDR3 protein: CASSVGHQDGNTEAFF

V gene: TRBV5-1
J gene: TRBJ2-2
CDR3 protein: CASSLVEQGFTGELFF

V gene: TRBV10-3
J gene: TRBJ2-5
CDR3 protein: CAISESGRSQETQYF

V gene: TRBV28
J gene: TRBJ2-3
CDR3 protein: CASRRGLVTDTQYF

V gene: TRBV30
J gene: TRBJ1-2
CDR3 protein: CAWSVHLLEVKYGYTF

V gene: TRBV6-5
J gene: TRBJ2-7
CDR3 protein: CASSIVTDRAYEQYF

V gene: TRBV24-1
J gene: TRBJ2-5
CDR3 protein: CATSLGLAGGRETQYF

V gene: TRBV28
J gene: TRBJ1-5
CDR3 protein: CASSINGGIYQPQHF

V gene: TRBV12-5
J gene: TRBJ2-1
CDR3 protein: CASGLFGLAGGTSYNEQFF

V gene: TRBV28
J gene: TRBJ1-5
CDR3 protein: CASRYRVRNQPQHF

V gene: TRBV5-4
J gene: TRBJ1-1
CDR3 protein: CASSPGQGATEAFF

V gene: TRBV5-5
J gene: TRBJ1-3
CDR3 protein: CASSLSVGGRNTIYF

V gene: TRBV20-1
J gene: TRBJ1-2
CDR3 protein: CSGGSNYGYTF

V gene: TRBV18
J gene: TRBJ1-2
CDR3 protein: CASSPDREPYGYTF

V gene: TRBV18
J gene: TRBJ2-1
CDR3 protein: CASSLGTSGHNEQFF